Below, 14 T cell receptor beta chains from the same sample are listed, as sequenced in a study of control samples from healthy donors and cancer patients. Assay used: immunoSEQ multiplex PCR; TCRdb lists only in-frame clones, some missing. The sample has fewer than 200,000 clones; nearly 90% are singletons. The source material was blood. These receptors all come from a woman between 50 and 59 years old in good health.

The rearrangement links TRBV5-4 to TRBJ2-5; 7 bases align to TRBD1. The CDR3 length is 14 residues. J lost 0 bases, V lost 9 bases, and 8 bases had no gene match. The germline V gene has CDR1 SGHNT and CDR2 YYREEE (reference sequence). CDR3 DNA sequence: TGTGCCACCCACCAAGGGGGCCACCAAGAGACCCAGTACTTC. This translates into CATHQGGHQETQYF.

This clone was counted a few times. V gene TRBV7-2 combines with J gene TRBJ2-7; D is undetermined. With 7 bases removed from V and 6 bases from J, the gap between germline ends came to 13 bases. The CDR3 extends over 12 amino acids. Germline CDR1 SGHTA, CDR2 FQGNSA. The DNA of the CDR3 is TGTGCCAGCACCACGTTAGGGCGCGAGCAGTACTTC. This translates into CASTTLGREQYF.

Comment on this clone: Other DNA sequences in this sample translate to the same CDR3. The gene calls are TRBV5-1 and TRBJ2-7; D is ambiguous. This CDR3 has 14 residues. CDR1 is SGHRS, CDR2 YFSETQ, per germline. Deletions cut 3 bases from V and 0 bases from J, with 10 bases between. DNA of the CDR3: TGCGCCAGCAGCTGGTCCGGACCCTCCTACGAGCAGTACTTC. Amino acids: CASSWSGPSYEQYF.

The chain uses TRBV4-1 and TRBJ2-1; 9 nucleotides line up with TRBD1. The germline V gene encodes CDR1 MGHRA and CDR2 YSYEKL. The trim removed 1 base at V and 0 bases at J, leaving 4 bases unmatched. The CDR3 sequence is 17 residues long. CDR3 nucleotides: TGCGCCAGCAGCCAAGGGAGGGGACAGGGCTCCTACAATGAGCAGTTCTTC. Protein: CASSQGRGQGSYNEQFF.

The CDR3 DNA reads as TGTGCCATCAGTGGCAGACGGGAGGGACGGTCCTACAATGAGCAGTTCTTC. Translated: CAISGRREGRSYNEQFF. The chain has TRBV10-3 and TRBJ2-1; 8 nucleotides line up with TRBD2. The J segment lost 1 base and the V segment lost 4 bases, leaving 9 bases of the junction unmatched. CDR1 ENHRY and CDR2 SYGVKD come from the germline V gene. The CDR3 is 17 amino acids.

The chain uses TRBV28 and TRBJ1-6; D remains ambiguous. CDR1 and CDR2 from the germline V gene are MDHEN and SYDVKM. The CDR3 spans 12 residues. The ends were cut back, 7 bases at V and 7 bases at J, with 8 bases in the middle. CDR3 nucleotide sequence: TGTGCCAGCACTCTAAGGAATTCACCCCTCCACTTT. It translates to CASTLRNSPLHF.

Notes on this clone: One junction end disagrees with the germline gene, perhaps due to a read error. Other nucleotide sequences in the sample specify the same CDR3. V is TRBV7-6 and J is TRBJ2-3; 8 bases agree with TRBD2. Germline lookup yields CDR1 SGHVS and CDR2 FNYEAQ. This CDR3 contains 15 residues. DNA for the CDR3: TGTGCCAGCGGCCCAGCGGGGGCCCCTACAGATACACAGTATTTT. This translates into CASGPAGAPTDTQYF.

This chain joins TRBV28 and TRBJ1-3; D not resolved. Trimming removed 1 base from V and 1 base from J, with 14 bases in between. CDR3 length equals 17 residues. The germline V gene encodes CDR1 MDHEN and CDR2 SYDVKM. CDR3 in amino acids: CASSLLSSGKSGNTIYF. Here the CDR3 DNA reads TGTGCCAGCAGTTTATTAAGTTCTGGGAAATCTGGAAACACCATATATTTT.

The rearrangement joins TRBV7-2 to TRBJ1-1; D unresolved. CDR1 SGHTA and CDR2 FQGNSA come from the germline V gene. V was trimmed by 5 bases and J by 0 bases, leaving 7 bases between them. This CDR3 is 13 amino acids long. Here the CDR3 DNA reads TGTGCCAGCAGCCAAACAGTGAACACTGAAGCTTTCTTT. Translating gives CASSQTVNTEAFF.

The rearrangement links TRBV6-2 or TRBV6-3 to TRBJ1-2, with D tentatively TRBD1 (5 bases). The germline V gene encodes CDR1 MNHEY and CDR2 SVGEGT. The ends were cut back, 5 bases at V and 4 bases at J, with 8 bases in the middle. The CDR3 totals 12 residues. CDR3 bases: TGTGCCAGCAGTCCGGGACTCTATGGCTACACCTTC. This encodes CASSPGLYGYTF.

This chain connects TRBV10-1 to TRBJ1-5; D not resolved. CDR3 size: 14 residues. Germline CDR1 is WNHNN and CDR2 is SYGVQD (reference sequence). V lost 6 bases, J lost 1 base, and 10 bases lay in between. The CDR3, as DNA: TGCGCCAGCAGGTGTACGGGGAGCAATCAGCCCCAGCATTTT. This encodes CASRCTGSNQPQHF.

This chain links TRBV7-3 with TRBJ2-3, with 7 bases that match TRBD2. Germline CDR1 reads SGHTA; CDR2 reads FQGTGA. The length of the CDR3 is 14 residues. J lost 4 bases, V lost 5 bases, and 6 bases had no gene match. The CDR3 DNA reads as TGTGCCAGCAGCCCCGCGGGGGTCCCAGATACGCAGTATTTT. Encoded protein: CASSPAGVPDTQYF.

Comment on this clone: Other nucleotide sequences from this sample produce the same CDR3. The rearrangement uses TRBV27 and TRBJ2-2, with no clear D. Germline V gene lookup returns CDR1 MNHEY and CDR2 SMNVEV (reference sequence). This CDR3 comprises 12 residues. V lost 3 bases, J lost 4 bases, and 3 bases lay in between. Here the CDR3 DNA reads TGTGCCAGCAGTTTCAGCACCGGGGAGCTGTTTTTT. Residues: CASSFSTGELFF.

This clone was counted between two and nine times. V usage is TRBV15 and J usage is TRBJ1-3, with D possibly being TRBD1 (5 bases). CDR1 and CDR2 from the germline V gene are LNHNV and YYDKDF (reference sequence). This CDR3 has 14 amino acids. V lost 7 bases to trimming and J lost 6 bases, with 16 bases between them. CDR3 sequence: CATTDPGLLNTIYF. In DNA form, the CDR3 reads TGTGCCACCACCGACCCGGGACTCCTAAACACCATATATTTT.